The T cell receptor (beta chain) described here comes from a study of T cells in Graves' hyperthyroidism and ophthalmopathy. Overall study context: At initial diagnosis, before any treatment had begun, peripheral blood was obtained.

Losses at the gene ends were 4 bases for V and 4 bases for J; bases not matched to a gene: 8. Germline values: CDR1 SNHLY, CDR2 FYNNEI. The CDR3 loop spans 15 amino acids. This clonotype occurred many times. Its antigen is not identified. Researchers took RNA transcripts and amplified the TCR beta CDR3 regions from them. The primer set for the first-round RT-PCR of the TCR CDR3 was HTBI. TCRdb recomputed calls from the multiplex PCR reads with MiXCR, one row per CDR3 protein. The table lists some 600,000 distinct CDR3 sequences, about 14% of them singletons, with 5% to 7% in the top ten. Whole-study results and caveats: Ophthalmopathy and stable hyperthyroidism were separated by a 13 V-J model.

The sequencing input was blood. The rearrangement links TRBV2 to TRBJ2-3; 7 positions agree with TRBD2. The TCR originated in a woman between 25 and 40 years old with Graves' hyperthyroidism that later progressed to Graves' ophthalmopathy. The CDR3 coding sequence is TGTGCCAGCAGTGTTAGCGGGTTTAACCCAGATACGCAGTATTTT. Protein sequence: CASSVSGFNPDTQYF.